One sample yielded the 21 T cell receptor beta chains listed below, sequenced in a study of T cell clonality in common variable immunodeficiency. Findings of the study overall: In common variable immunodeficiency, TCR beta chains reportedly carried fewer deletions and N-nucleotide insertions.

TCRdb keeps only in-frame clones here, not all; method: immunoSEQ multiplex PCR. Singletons are absent from the sample, which has about 8,000 clones. These receptors are not linked to any known antigen. The sequenced sample consisted of peripheral blood mononuclear cells. Receptors originate from a human donor with common variable immunodeficiency.

Turning to this clone: The read gets to within 3 residues of the CDR3 end, and the germline J gene fills in the rest. The chain combines TRBV6-1 with TRBJ2-5; D is ambiguous. The V end was cut by 4 bases, the J end by 2 bases, with 8 bases between. The CDR3 has 13 amino acids. CDR1 is MNHNS and CDR2 is SASEGT in the germline V gene. The sequenced part of the CDR3 DNA is TGTGCCAGCAGTGCCTTCGTTCAAGAGACC. Protein: CASSAFVQET. The CDR3 in its entirety is CASSAFVQETQYF.

This clone has at least ten counts. The CDR3 end lies 3 residues beyond the end of the read and is filled in from the germline J gene. This chain uses TRBV7-2 with TRBJ2-3, with 10 bases matching TRBD2. The germline gives CDR1 SGHTA, CDR2 FQGNSA. With 0 bases clipped from V and 2 bases from J, the junction kept 2 bases outside the gene matches. The CDR3 contains 16 residues. The covered CDR3 bases are TGTGCCAGCAGCTTAGCAAGCGGGAGGGTCACAGATACG. It translates to CASSLASGRVTDT. The entire CDR3 reads CASSLASGRVTDTQYF.

This clone was recorded at least ten times. The read gets to within 3 residues of the CDR3 end, and the germline J gene fills in the rest. The gene calls are TRBV5-8 and TRBJ2-7; D not resolved. Trimming pared 2 bases from V and 4 bases from J, leaving 4 bases between. The V gene's germline CDR1 is SGHTS and CDR2 YDEGEE. The CDR3 spans 11 residues. Here the CDR3 reads CASSFGYEQYF. CDR3 DNA (partial): TGTGCCAGCAGCTTCGGGTACGAG.

The table lists this clone with a few counts. The read ends 3 residues shy of where the CDR3 ends; the end is completed using the germline J gene. The V gene is TRBV11-2, the J gene TRBJ2-1; D is unclear. This CDR3 contains 14 residues. The ends were cut back, 0 bases at V and 9 bases at J, with 12 bases in the middle. Per germline, CDR1 SGHAT and CDR2 FQNNGV. CDR3 sequence: CASSLELTSAEQFF. CDR3 DNA, as far as it was read: TGTGCCAGCAGCTTAGAGTTAACTTCCGCTGAG.

There are many counts of this clone. The sequenced fragment ends 3 residues before the CDR3 boundary, so the rest is inferred from the germline J gene. The chain recombines TRBV2 with TRBJ2-1, with D hard to call. The CDR3 is 18 residues long. V lost 0 bases and J lost 9, with 24 bases in between. Germline CDR1 and CDR2: SNHLY and FYNNEI. The part of the CDR3 DNA that was read is TGTGCCAGCAGTGAAGCGCTTAAAACGGAATGGGCCGCCGGTGAG. Amino acid sequence: CASSEALKTEWAAGE. The complete CDR3 sequence is CASSEALKTEWAAGEQFF.

This clone has ten or more counts. Coverage ceases 3 residues before the CDR3 finishes, and the germline J gene fills in the end. J is TRBJ2-5 and V is TRBV5-1; D gene ambiguous. Germline V gene lookup returns CDR1 SGHRS and CDR2 YFSETQ. CDR3 length: 13 amino acids. Trimming stripped 0 bases from V and 2 bases from J, with 5 bases between. CDR3 sequence: CASSLDWQETQYF. Partial CDR3 DNA: TGCGCCAGCAGCTTGGACTGGCAAGAGACC.

This clone counts as medium-sized (0.01 to 0.1%). The CDR3 goes on 3 residues after the read ends, and that part is filled in from the germline J gene. The rearrangement joins TRBV5-1 to TRBJ2-2; TRBD2 might be the D (6 bases). The CDR3 has 15 amino acids. CDR1 is SGHRS, CDR2 YFSETQ, per germline. The CDR3 here is CASSFRTSLERMLFF. Partial CDR3 DNA: TGCGCCAGCAGCTTCCGAACTAGCCTTGAGAGGATG.

Turning to this clone: This clone may be a read error of a much larger clone one base away. Coverage ceases 3 residues before the CDR3 finishes, and the germline J gene fills in the end. This chain connects TRBV20-1 to TRBJ2-1; 9 bases map to TRBD2. This CDR3 region has 16 residues. V lost 4 bases to trimming and J lost 6 bases; unmatched junction nucleotides: 13. Germline CDR1 DFQATT, CDR2 SNEGSKA (reference sequence). The CDR3 spells CSAKSVAGVLPNEQFF. The DNA read from the CDR3 is TGCAGTGCTAAGTCGGTAGCGGGAGTTCTACCCAATGAG.

This clone was seen at least ten times. Read coverage stops 3 residues before the CDR3 terminus; the germline J gene supplies the remainder. V gene TRBV9 combines with J gene TRBJ2-1, with D maybe TRBD2 (5 bases). V was trimmed by 0 bases and J by 1 base, leaving 8 bases between them. The CDR3 covers 15 residues. In germline, CDR1 is SGDLS, CDR2 YYNGEE. CDR3 sequence reads: CASSVGSGSYNEQFF. The DNA read from the CDR3 is TGTGCCAGCAGCGTAGGAAGCGGATCCTACAATGAG.

This clone was observed many times. The sequence runs out 3 residues before the end of the CDR3; the remainder is reconstructed from the germline J gene. The chain recombines TRBV19 with TRBJ1-2, with 9 bases identical to TRBD1. CDR1 and CDR2 from the germline V gene are LNHDA and SQIVND (reference sequence). CDR3 length equals 16 residues. V gave up 5 bases and J gave up 4 bases; unmatched junction bases: 11. CDR3 residues: CASSARPGTGSYGYTF. The CDR3 bases that were read are TGTGCCAGTAGTGCCCGTCCCGGGACAGGGTCCTATGGC.

About this clone: The read terminates 3 residues ahead of where the CDR3 ends, so the germline J gene completes it. The V gene is TRBV7-2, the J gene TRBJ2-4; 11 nucleotides line up with TRBD2. Germline V lookup: CDR1 SGHTA, CDR2 FQGNSA. This CDR3 has 14 residues. The sequenced part of the CDR3 DNA is TGTGCCAGCAGTTCCGGGACTAGCGGAAATAAT. Its protein is CASSSGTSGNN. The full CDR3 sequence reads CASSSGTSGNNQYF.

In this sample, this clone turned up a few times. The sequence runs out 3 residues before the end of the CDR3; the remainder is reconstructed from the germline J gene. V usage is TRBV7-9 and J usage is TRBJ2-5; the D gene is possibly TRBD2 (6 bases). Germline lookup yields CDR1 SEHNR and CDR2 FQNEAQ (reference sequence). CDR3 length: 14 amino acids. The V gene lost 4 bases and the J gene lost 3 bases, with 12 bases spanning the gap. The sequenced CDR3 bases are TGTGCCAGCAGCTCGGGACTGTTGAAAGAGACC. It translates to CASSSGLLKET. The CDR3 reads in full as CASSSGLLKETQYF.

This clone was seen a handful of times. The read falls 3 residues short of the CDR3 end, and the missing part is taken from the germline J gene. V and J are TRBV18 and TRBJ2-7; 8 nucleotides line up with TRBD2. V shed 5 bases, J shed 6 bases, and the junction held 18 bases outside the gene matches. The CDR3 is made up of 17 amino acids. Germline CDR1 is KGHSH and CDR2 is LQKENI. The CDR3 region is CASSSLGPYAGGREQYF. CDR3 DNA (partial): TGTGCCAGCTCATCTTTGGGCCCTTACGCGGGAGGTCGCGAG.

This clone was counted a few times. The CDR3 goes on 3 residues after the read ends, and that part is filled in from the germline J gene. The V call is TRBV5-1, the J call TRBJ2-5; possible D gene TRBD1, 5 bases. Germline values: CDR1 SGHRS, CDR2 YFSETQ. V was clipped by 0 bases and J by 2 bases, with 14 bases between them. The CDR3 runs 16 residues. The covered CDR3 bases are TGCGCCAGCAGCTTGGCCGTTGACAGCGCTCAAGAGACC. Translation gives CASSLAVDSAQET. The full CDR3 reads CASSLAVDSAQETQYF.

This clone ranks as medium-sized (0.01 to 0.1%). The read gets to within 3 residues of the CDR3 end, and the germline J gene fills in the rest. V is TRBV20-1 and J is TRBJ2-3, with D possibly being TRBD2 (6 bases). This CDR3 spans 13 amino acids. The germline gives CDR1 DFQATT, CDR2 SNEGSKA (reference sequence). V lost 3 bases to trimming and J lost 0 bases, with 7 bases between them. CDR3 bases read: TGCAGTGCTAGCGGGACTAGCACAGATACG. Protein sequence: CSASGTSTDT. The whole CDR3 reads CSASGTSTDTQYF.

This clone was detected ten times or more. Read sequence stops 3 residues before the CDR3 end, and the germline J gene provides the missing end. The genes are TRBV19 and TRBJ2-3; D is perhaps TRBD2 (5 bases). The germline V and J ends were trimmed by 8 bases and 0 bases, with 18 bases remaining between them. The CDR3 loop spans 16 amino acids. Germline CDR1 LNHDA, CDR2 SQIVND (reference sequence). The CDR3 protein is CASRWQAGGSTDTQYF. The DNA read from the CDR3 is TGTGCCAGTCGTTGGCAGGCGGGCGGCAGCACAGATACG.

A word on this clone: The read finishes 3 residues shy of the CDR3 end, and the germline J gene is used to complete it. The chain couples TRBV7-9 to TRBJ1-4; perhaps TRBD1 as D (5 bases). The CDR3 consists of 14 residues. The germline gives CDR1 SEHNR, CDR2 FQNEAQ (reference sequence). Trimming removed 3 bases at V and 6 bases at J, with 11 bases between. The CDR3 bases that were read are TGTGCCAGCAGCTTGTATTTGACAGATGAAAAA. Protein: CASSLYLTDEK. The CDR3, in full, reads CASSLYLTDEKLFF.

The sample holds many counts of this clone. The CDR3 extends 3 residues past the end of the read, so its final part is completed from the germline J gene. The chain links TRBV12-3 or TRBV12-4 to TRBJ2-7; 10 positions match TRBD2. The CDR3 contains 17 residues. The junction had 13 bases not matched to a gene; V was cut back by 4 bases and J by 4 bases. CDR3 loop: CASSSTTAGLAVYEQYF. The covered CDR3 bases are TGTGCCAGCAGTTCTACTACCGCCGGACTAGCGGTTTACGAG.

This clone rates as medium-sized. The read halts 3 residues ahead of the CDR3 end, with the missing end drawn from the germline J gene. The gene calls are TRBV6-2 or TRBV6-3 and TRBJ2-3; tentatively, D is TRBD2 (5 bases). Trimming removed 0 bases at V and 0 bases at J, with 7 bases between. The CDR3 has 15 residues. Germline values: CDR1 MNHEY, CDR2 SVGEGT. The CDR3 reads CASSYSPSSTDTQYF. The CDR3 DNA, read in part, is TGTGCCAGCAGTTACTCTCCTAGCAGCACAGATACG.

This clone was recorded at least ten times. The read is 3 residues too short to cover the CDR3 end, so that end is filled in from the germline J gene. The chain uses TRBV28 and TRBJ2-3; D not resolved. The CDR3 spans 15 residues. V was clipped by 3 bases and J by 1 base, with 11 bases between them. The germline V gene encodes CDR1 MDHEN and CDR2 SYDVKM. CDR3 in amino acids: CASSFLNAGTDTQYF. The covered CDR3 bases are TGTGCCAGCAGTTTTTTGAACGCAGGCACAGATACG.

To note about this clone: The CDR3 extends 3 residues past the end of the read, so its final part is completed from the germline J gene. The J gene is TRBJ2-7, the V gene TRBV30; D ambiguous. V lost 0 bases to trimming and J lost 5 bases, with 11 bases between them. The CDR3 is made up of 13 amino acids. The germline CDR1 and CDR2 sequences are GTSNPN and SVGIG (reference sequence). The CDR3 loop reads CAWSVRSKDEQYF. Incomplete CDR3 DNA: TGTGCCTGGAGTGTAAGGTCAAAAGACGAG.